This TCR beta chain was sequenced in a study of blood T cell repertoires in COVID-19. Study-wide background: Researchers got acute and convalescent COVID-19 samples from the United States, Italy and Spain. PBMCs, B-cell-depleted T cells, or T cells provided the cDNA or gDNA that made up the material.

Authors' methods: Amplification of reference gene primers was used by the study to estimate nucleated cell counts. The repertoire was sequenced with immunoSEQ multiplex PCR; TCRdb's copy has only in-frame clones and lacks some. The DNA gave D and trimming, while V, J and clone size come from that table. The sample comprises a few hundred thousand clones, 75% to 90% of which are singletons, and 2% to 3% rests with the top ten. The germline gives CDR1 SGHNT, CDR2 YYREEE (reference sequence). The CDR3 is 14 residues long. V was clipped by 4 bases and J by 5 bases; unmatched bases: 8. This chain links TRBV5-4 with TRBJ1-1; 7 bases are shared with TRBD1. The sequenced sample consisted of peripheral blood. This sequence was found in a man aged 18 to 30 with active or convalescent COVID-19. The CDR3 DNA reads as TGTGCCAGCAGCCTAGGGACAGTCGGGACTGAAGCTTTCTTT. Protein sequence: CASSLGTVGTEAFF.